The 31 T cell receptor beta chains in this list originate from one sample, sequenced in a study of cytomegalovirus exposure and HLA in healthy donors. Here immunoSEQ multiplex PCR was the method, and the copy in TCRdb shows in-frame clones only, minus some. The sample consists of about 43,000 clones, about 90% of them appearing once. The sequencing input was PBMCs. The source of these receptors is a man between 18 and 29 years old in good health and CMV-seronegative.

On this clone itself: Other DNA sequences of this sample code for an identical CDR3. The chain carries TRBV5-1 and TRBJ2-5; 7 bases match TRBD1. This CDR3 is 15 amino acids long. V trimming: 0 bases; J trimming: 2 bases; junction bases outside the gene matches: 4. CDR1 is SGHRS, CDR2 YFSETQ, per germline. CDR3 nucleotides: TGCGCCAGCAGCTTGGGAGACAGGGATCAAGAGACCCAGTACTTC. Translated, it gives CASSLGDRDQETQYF.

The chain uses TRBV7-6 and TRBJ1-6, with D hard to call. The V gene lost 0 bases and the J gene lost 8 bases, with 8 bases spanning the gap. From germline, CDR1 is SGHVS and CDR2 FNYEAQ. The CDR3 extends over 14 amino acids. The CDR3 region is CASSLARVHSPLHF. DNA of the CDR3: TGTGCCAGCAGCTTAGCGCGAGTACATTCACCCCTCCACTTT.

This sequence joins TRBV5-1 and TRBJ2-3; maybe TRBD2 (5 bases). The length of the CDR3 is 16 residues. CDR1 and CDR2 from the germline V gene are SGHRS and YFSETQ. Trimming cost V 5 bases and J 2 bases, with 18 bases left between them. As DNA, the CDR3 is TGCGCCAGCAGGTACGATCCAGCGAGGGACACAGATACGCAGTATTTT. It translates to CASRYDPARDTDTQYF.

The chain couples TRBV4-1 to TRBJ2-3; D is perhaps TRBD2 (6 bases). Germline-derived CDR1 and CDR2 are MGHRA and YSYEKL. Trimming removed 6 bases from V and 0 bases from J, with 19 bases in between. This CDR3 comprises 17 residues. The CDR3 sequence: CASSEGIAGPSTDTQYF. CDR3 bases: TGCGCCAGCAGTGAAGGGATCGCGGGGCCTAGCACAGATACGCAGTATTTT.

V is TRBV6-5 and J is TRBJ1-2, with D maybe TRBD1 (6 bases). V shed 5 bases and J shed 4 bases, with 14 bases lying between them. CDR3 length equals 14 residues. CDR1 and CDR2 from the germline V gene are MNHEY and SVGAGI. The DNA of the CDR3 is TGTGCCAGCAGTCGAACGTGGACAGTCTATGGCTACACCTTC. Amino acids: CASSRTWTVYGYTF.

The chain combines TRBV5-1 with TRBJ2-7; weak D call: TRBD1 (6 bases). The V gene lost 2 bases and the J gene lost 3 bases, with 6 bases spanning the gap. This CDR3 spans 12 amino acids. Germline V CDR1 and CDR2: SGHRS, YFSETQ. CDR3 in DNA: TGCGCCAGCAGCTTACAGGGCTACGAGCAGTACTTC. This gives the protein CASSLQGYEQYF.

V gene TRBV2 combines with J gene TRBJ1-5; D is undetermined. This CDR3 is built from 14 residues. Germline loops: CDR1 SNHLY, CDR2 FYNNEI. V was shortened by 4 bases and J by 4 bases, with 11 bases between the two germline ends. The CDR3 region has the DNA TGTGCCAGCAGTGGCCAGATTCGTAATCAGCCCCAGCATTTT. Its translation: CASSGQIRNQPQHF. The whole variable domain, remainder taken from reference TRBV2 and TRBJ1-5, is EPEVTQTPSHQVTQMGQEVILRCVPISNHLYFYWYRQILGQKVEFLVSFYNNEISEKSEIFDDQFSVERPDGSNFTLKIRSTKLEDSAMYFCASSGQIRNQPQHFGDGTRLSIL.

This chain uses TRBV6-6 with TRBJ2-7, with 7 bases aligning to TRBD1. Germline values: CDR1 MNHNY, CDR2 SVGAGI (reference sequence). Germline trimming cut 5 bases from V and 7 bases from J; bases unmatched to any gene: 5. This CDR3 has 12 amino acids. The CDR3 nucleotides are TGTGCCAGCAGTCGACAGGGTTGGGAGCAGTACTTC. This sequence encodes CASSRQGWEQYF.

This rearrangement joins TRBV19 to TRBJ1-2, with TRBD1 matching 9 bases. The CDR3 covers 12 residues. V shed 6 bases, J shed 8 bases, and the junction held 4 bases outside the gene matches. Germline assignment: CDR1 LNHDA and CDR2 SQIVND (reference sequence). In nucleotides, the CDR3 is TGTGCCAGTAGGACAGGGGGAGGCGGCTACACCTTC. Its translation: CASRTGGGGYTF.

A single count supports this clone. The genes are TRBV18 and TRBJ1-2, with 7 bases aligning to TRBD1. Germline lookup yields CDR1 KGHSH and CDR2 LQKENI. CDR3 length: 16 amino acids. Trimming took 7 bases from V and 4 from J; bases not matched to a gene: 15. CDR3 nucleotides: TGTGCCAGCTGGTTCACGGGGACAGTAAAACCCTATGGCTACACCTTC. The encoded protein is CASWFTGTVKPYGYTF.

This chain joins TRBV13 and TRBJ2-1; 9 bases are a match to TRBD1. The length of the CDR3 is 16 residues. Germline CDR1 is PRHDT and CDR2 is FYEKMQ (reference sequence). V lost 3 bases, J lost 8 bases, and 11 bases stayed unmatched. The CDR3 protein is CASSFSGTGNRHEQFF. The CDR3 DNA sequence: TGTGCCAGCAGCTTTAGTGGGACAGGGAATCGGCATGAGCAGTTCTTC.

The CDR3 loop is CAGGGRPDTQYF. CDR3 sequence (DNA): TGTGCCGGGGGGGGTCGGCCAGATACGCAGTATTTT. The V gene is TRBV27, the J gene TRBJ2-3, with 7 bases that match TRBD2. The CDR3 spans 12 residues. Losses at the gene ends were 11 bases for V and 4 bases for J; bases not matched to a gene: 6. CDR1 is MNHEY and CDR2 is SMNVEV in the germline V gene (reference sequence).

The V gene is TRBV7-2, the J gene TRBJ1-6, with 7 bases lining up with TRBD1. The CDR3 is 17 amino acids. Germline trimming cut 4 bases from V and 3 bases from J; bases unmatched to any gene: 9. Germline lookup yields CDR1 SGHTA and CDR2 FQGNSA. CDR3 nucleotide sequence: TGTGCCAGCAGCTCGCCTGGCGGGACAGACTATAATTCACCCCTCCACTTT. It encodes CASSSPGGTDYNSPLHF. The whole variable domain, remainder taken from reference TRBV7-2 and TRBJ1-6, is GAGVSQSPSNKVTEKGKDVELRCDPISGHTALYWYRQSLGQGLEFLIYFQGNSAPDKSGLPSDRFSAERTGGSVSTLTIQRTQQEDSAVYLCASSSPGGTDYNSPLHFGNGTRLTVT.

The chain is built from TRBV11-2 and TRBJ2-7; TRBD2 agrees at 9 bases. This CDR3 has 15 amino acids. Germline V gene sequence: CDR1 SGHAT, CDR2 FQNNGV. V gave up 4 bases and J gave up 7 bases; unmatched junction bases: 11. In DNA form, the CDR3 reads TGTGCCAGCAGCTCTCTTACTAGCGGGCTAGGTGAGCAGTACTTC. Its protein is CASSSLTSGLGEQYF. Using reference TRBV11-2 and TRBJ2-7 for the parts outside the CDR3, the full variable domain is EAGVAQSPRYKIIEKRQSVAFWCNPISGHATLYWYQQILGQGPKLLIQFQNNGVVDDSQLPKDRFSAERLKGVDSTLKIQPAKLEDSAVYLCASSSLTSGLGEQYFGPGTRLTVT.

The rearrangement links TRBV6-1 to TRBJ2-7; possible D gene TRBD1, 6 bases. Deletions cut 10 bases from V and 0 bases from J, with 10 bases between. The CDR3 has 12 amino acids. CDR1 is MNHNS and CDR2 is SASEGT in the germline V gene. The CDR3 protein is CATGQSSYEQYF. The DNA of the CDR3 is TGTGCCACGGGACAATCCTCCTACGAGCAGTACTTC.

The J gene is TRBJ2-1, the V gene TRBV6-4; TRBD2 matches 10 bases. Trimming removed 3 bases from V and 4 bases from J; junction bases left unmatched: 3. The CDR3 loop spans 15 amino acids. CDR1 is MRHNA and CDR2 is SNTAGT in the germline V gene. The CDR3 region is CASSEKLAGYNEQFF. CDR3 in DNA: TGTGCCAGCAGTGAAAAACTAGCGGGGTACAATGAGCAGTTCTTC.

Comment on this clone: Relative to the germline gene, one junction end is altered; a read error may explain this. The chain uses TRBV29-1 and TRBJ2-7; 8 positions match TRBD2. CDR1 and CDR2 (germline): SQVTM, ANQGSEA. The CDR3 runs 15 residues. The CDR3 reads CCVGGGWEGLYEQYF. DNA for the CDR3: TGCTGCGTCGGCGGGGGGTGGGAGGGCCTCTACGAGCAGTACTTC.

The rearrangement uses TRBV19 and TRBJ1-4; 8 bases are shared with TRBD1. From germline, CDR1 is LNHDA and CDR2 SQIVND (reference sequence). The junction had 3 bases not matched to a gene; V was cut back by 5 bases and J by 4 bases. There are 14 residues in the CDR3. The CDR3 region has the DNA TGTGCCAGTAGTCTCGACAGGGGTAATGAAAAACTGTTTTTT. Its translation is CASSLDRGNEKLFF.

The genes are TRBV6-1 and TRBJ2-2; D gene uncertain. CDR3 length: 15 amino acids. Trimming cost V 3 bases and J 2 bases, with 10 bases left between them. CDR1 is MNHNS and CDR2 is SASEGT in the germline V gene. CDR3 protein: CASSDGWHNTGELFF. The CDR3, as DNA: TGTGCCAGCAGTGACGGGTGGCATAACACCGGGGAGCTGTTTTTT.

This clone has a single count. The V gene is TRBV9, the J gene TRBJ2-3; TRBD2 aligns across 10 bases. V shed 0 bases and J 2 bases; nucleotides not matched to a gene: 3. CDR1 is SGDLS, CDR2 YYNGEE, per germline. This CDR3 is 16 amino acids long. CDR3 protein: CASSVEGLADTDTQYF. The CDR3 region has the DNA TGTGCCAGCAGCGTAGAAGGACTAGCGGACACAGATACGCAGTATTTT. Drawing the rest from reference TRBV9 and TRBJ2-3, the complete variable domain is DSGVTQTPKHLITATGQRVTLRCSPRSGDLSVYWYQQSLDQGLQFLIQYYNGEERAKGNILERFSAQQFPDLHSELNLSSLELGDSALYFCASSVEGLADTDTQYFGPGTRLTVL.

The chain carries TRBV5-1 and TRBJ2-3, with a tentative D call TRBD2 (6 bases). V lost 0 bases and J lost 1, with 12 bases in between. The CDR3 sequence is 16 residues long. Germline loops: CDR1 SGHRS, CDR2 YFSETQ. CDR3 protein: CASSLVGTRGTDTQYF. CDR3 DNA sequence: TGCGCCAGCAGCTTGGTCGGGACTCGGGGCACAGATACGCAGTATTTT.

This chain joins TRBV5-8 and TRBJ1-1, with D possibly TRBD1 on 6 matching bases. The CDR3 has 14 residues. V was shortened by 4 bases and J by 6 bases, with 16 bases between the two germline ends. Germline lookup yields CDR1 SGHTS and CDR2 YDEGEE. In DNA form, the CDR3 reads TGTGCCAGCAGCCTACCGGACAGATACTCTGAAGCTTTCTTT. This codes for CASSLPDRYSEAFF. Combining the CDR3 with reference TRBV5-8 and TRBJ1-1 gives the whole variable domain EAGVTQSPTHLIKTRGQQATLRCSPISGHTSVYWYQQALGLGLQFLLWYDEGEERNRGNFPPRFSGRQFPNYSSELNVNALELEDSALYLCASSLPDRYSEAFFGQGTRLTVV.

The V gene is TRBV19, the J gene TRBJ1-4; no clear D. Germline CDR1 reads LNHDA; CDR2 reads SQIVND (reference sequence). V lost 7 bases and J 6 bases, leaving 12 bases between the germline ends. The CDR3 has 13 amino acids. The chain's CDR3 is CASKQVYYEKLFF. The CDR3 DNA reads as TGTGCCAGTAAGCAAGTCTACTATGAAAAACTGTTTTTT.

This clone has only one observation. The J gene is TRBJ2-2, the V gene TRBV14, with TRBD1 matching over 8 bases. CDR1 and CDR2 from the germline V gene are SGHDN and FVKESK. The CDR3 is 15 amino acids. V dropped 7 bases and J dropped 6; count of bases not matched to a gene: 10. CDR3 bases: TGTGCCAGCAATAAAGGACAGGGATTCGCCGGGGAGCTGTTTTTT. Protein product: CASNKGQGFAGELFF.

The chain recombines TRBV15 with TRBJ2-2; possible D gene TRBD2, 5 bases. CDR1 LNHNV and CDR2 YYDKDF come from the germline V gene (reference sequence). This CDR3 is 16 amino acids long. V was cut by 10 bases and J by 3 bases, with 21 bases left in between. CDR3 coding DNA: TGTGCCATCCCGATGGTGGGTCGGGGAGACACCGGGGAGCTGTTTTTT. It translates to CAIPMVGRGDTGELFF.

This clone was counted once. The rearrangement links TRBV5-1 to TRBJ2-2, with D perhaps TRBD1 (5 bases). The germline V gene has CDR1 SGHRS and CDR2 YFSETQ. V lost 4 bases to trimming and J lost 3 bases, with 16 bases between them. CDR3 length: 16 amino acids. The CDR3 nucleotides read TGCGCCAGCAGCCCGGGCGTAGGGGTGGACACCGGGGAGCTGTTTTTT. Amino acid sequence: CASSPGVGVDTGELFF.

V usage is TRBV9 and J usage is TRBJ2-1; 9 bases map to TRBD2. CDR3 length equals 15 residues. The J segment lost 0 bases and the V segment lost 3 bases, leaving 1 base of the junction unmatched. Germline CDR1 is SGDLS and CDR2 is YYNGEE. The CDR3 DNA reads as TGTGCCAGCAGCGGTAGCGGGGGCTCCTACAATGAGCAGTTCTTC. This gives the protein CASSGSGGSYNEQFF. The full variable domain, with the rest looked up from reference TRBV9 and TRBJ2-1, is DSGVTQTPKHLITATGQRVTLRCSPRSGDLSVYWYQQSLDQGLQFLIQYYNGEERAKGNILERFSAQQFPDLHSELNLSSLELGDSALYFCASSGSGGSYNEQFFGPGTRLTVL.

The chain links TRBV27 to TRBJ2-3, with TRBD2 identical over 7 bases. The V segment lost 4 bases and the J segment 5 bases; nucleotides outside the gene matches: 9. This CDR3 comprises 15 residues. Looked up from germline, CDR1 is MNHEY and CDR2 is SMNVEV (reference sequence). Written as DNA, the CDR3 is TGTGCCAGCAGTTACCGGGACTATCTATTAGATACGCAGTATTTT. Residues: CASSYRDYLLDTQYF.

This chain connects TRBV19 to TRBJ2-1; 7 bases align to TRBD2. The CDR3 loop spans 15 amino acids. Germline CDR1 is LNHDA and CDR2 is SQIVND (reference sequence). The trim removed 5 bases at V and 9 bases at J, leaving 13 bases unmatched. The DNA of the CDR3 is TGTGCCAGTAGTCGGGCCAGCGGGGCCGGAGGTGAGCAGTTCTTC. This codes for CASSRASGAGGEQFF.

The J gene is TRBJ2-7, the V gene TRBV4-1; weak D call: TRBD2 (6 bases). CDR3 length equals 15 residues. V lost 1 base to trimming and J lost 2 bases, with 12 bases between them. From germline, CDR1 is MGHRA and CDR2 YSYEKL. The CDR3: CASSQGPGEPYEQYF. CDR3 in DNA: TGCGCCAGCAGCCAAGGACCGGGGGAACCCTACGAGCAGTACTTC.

The sample holds one count of this clone. This chain connects TRBV7-9 to TRBJ2-2; D not certain. V was clipped by 7 bases and J by 3 bases, with 9 bases between them. The CDR3 spans 13 residues. CDR1 is SEHNR, CDR2 FQNEAQ, per germline (reference sequence). The CDR3 sequence is CASTTEDTGELFF. The CDR3 DNA follows: TGTGCCAGCACCACCGAGGACACCGGGGAGCTGTTTTTT.